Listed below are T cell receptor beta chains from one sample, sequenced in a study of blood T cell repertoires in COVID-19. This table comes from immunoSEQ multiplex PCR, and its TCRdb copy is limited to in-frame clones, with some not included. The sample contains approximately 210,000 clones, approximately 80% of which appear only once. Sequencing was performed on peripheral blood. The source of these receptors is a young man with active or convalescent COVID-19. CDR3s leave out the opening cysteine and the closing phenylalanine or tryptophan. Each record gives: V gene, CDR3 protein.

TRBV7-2 ASSPQSQGAGGYT
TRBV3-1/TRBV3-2 ASSPRDSWGEKLF
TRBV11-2 ASSLAAGNTIY
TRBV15 ATSPGTGVVVGEKLF
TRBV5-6 ASSFRLGANSPLH
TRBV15 ATSRFGTGGHEAF
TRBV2 ASKEYSGNTIY
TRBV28 ASSPRQGGRQPQH
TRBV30 AWGPSGQGRTEAF
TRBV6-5 ASSSQGGREKLF
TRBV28 ASSSGGIQETQY
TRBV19 ASSILASGWGDTQY
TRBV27 AAERGGKTQY
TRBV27 ASMAGVGNSPLH
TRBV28 ASRMGQGLEHGYT
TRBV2 ASSVGTGSTYEQY
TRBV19 ASSVSGFGTEAF
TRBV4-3 ASSPDRGLYNEQF
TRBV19 ASSIVWTADNQPQH
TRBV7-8 ASSLVEGVNYGYT
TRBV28 ASTLDATNEKLF
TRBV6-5 ASSSRQGAGYGYT
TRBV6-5 ASRQGRGGEQY
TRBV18 ASSRDRDQPQH
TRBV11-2 ASSLDGGGEEQF
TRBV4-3 ASSQAVQVMADTQY
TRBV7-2 ASSHFGQGGNEQF
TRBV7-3 ASSAAGYNEQF
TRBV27 ASSLQGFTQY
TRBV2 ASTGQRSYEQY
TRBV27 ASRQTGRTEAF
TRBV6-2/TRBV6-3 ASSYFVRTASNEQF
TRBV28 ASGLEGGRADEQY
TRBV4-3 ASSQDRGGQGHYGYT
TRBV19 ASSARGSRVYYEQY
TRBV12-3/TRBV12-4 ASRRTGYYEQY
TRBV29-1 SVLPIDTEAF